This TCR beta chain was obtained from a study of OX40 agonist ivuxolimab in advanced cancers. Assay used: immunoSEQ multiplex PCR; TCRdb lists only in-frame clones, some missing. The repertoire has 55,000 to 70,000 clones, 90% to 95% of them found once; the top ten carry less than 10%. If patients had autoimmune disease history or systemic immunosuppression, they were excluded. The CDR3 runs to 15 residues. Germline CDR1 is SGHVS and CDR2 is FQNEAQ. V was clipped by 5 bases and J by 3 bases, with 16 bases between them. The starting material was CD4+ or CD8+ T cells sorted from blood, obtained in a trial of the OX40 agonist ivuxolimab. The TCR was taken from an adult with an advanced solid tumor such as melanoma, head and neck, liver or kidney cancer. This chain links TRBV7-8 with TRBJ1-2, with TRBD1 as a possible D gene (5 bases). The chain's CDR3 is CASSIAGNLDYGYTF. DNA for the CDR3: TGTGCCAGCAGCATCGCAGGGAACCTTGACTATGGCTACACCTTC.